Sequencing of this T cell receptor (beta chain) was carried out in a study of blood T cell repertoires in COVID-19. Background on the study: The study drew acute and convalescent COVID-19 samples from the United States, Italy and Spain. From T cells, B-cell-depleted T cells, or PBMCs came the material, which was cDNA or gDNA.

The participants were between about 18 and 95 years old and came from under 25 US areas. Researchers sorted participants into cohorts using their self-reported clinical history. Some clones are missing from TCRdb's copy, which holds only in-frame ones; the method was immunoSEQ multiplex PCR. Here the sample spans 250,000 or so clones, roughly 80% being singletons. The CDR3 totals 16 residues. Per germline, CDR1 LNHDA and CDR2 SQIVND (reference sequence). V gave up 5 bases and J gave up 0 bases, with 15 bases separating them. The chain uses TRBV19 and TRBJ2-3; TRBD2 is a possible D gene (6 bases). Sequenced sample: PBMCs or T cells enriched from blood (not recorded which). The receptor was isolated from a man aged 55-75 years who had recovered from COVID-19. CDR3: CASSATGDPSTDTQYF. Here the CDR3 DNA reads TGTGCCAGTAGTGCTACGGGGGACCCAAGCACAGATACGCAGTATTTT. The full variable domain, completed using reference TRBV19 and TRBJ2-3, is DGGITQSPKYLFRKEGQNVTLSCEQNLNHDAMYWYRQDPGQGLRLIYYSQIVNDFQKGDIAEGYSVSREKKESFPLTVTSAQKNPTAFYLCASSATGDPSTDTQYFGPGTRLTVL.